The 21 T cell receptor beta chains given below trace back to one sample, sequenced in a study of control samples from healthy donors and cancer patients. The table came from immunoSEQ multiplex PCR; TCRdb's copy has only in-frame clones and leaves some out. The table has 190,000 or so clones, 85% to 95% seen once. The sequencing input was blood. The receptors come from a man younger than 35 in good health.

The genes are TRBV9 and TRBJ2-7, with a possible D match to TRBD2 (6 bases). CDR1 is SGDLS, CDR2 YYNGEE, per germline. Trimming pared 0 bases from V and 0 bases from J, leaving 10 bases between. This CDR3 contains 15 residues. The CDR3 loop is CASSVDSGGSYEQYF. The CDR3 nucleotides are TGTGCCAGCAGCGTAGATAGCGGAGGCTCCTACGAGCAGTACTTC. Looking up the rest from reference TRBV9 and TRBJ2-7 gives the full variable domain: DSGVTQTPKHLITATGQRVTLRCSPRSGDLSVYWYQQSLDQGLQFLIQYYNGEERAKGNILERFSAQQFPDLHSELNLSSLELGDSALYFCASSVDSGGSYEQYFGPGTRLTVT.

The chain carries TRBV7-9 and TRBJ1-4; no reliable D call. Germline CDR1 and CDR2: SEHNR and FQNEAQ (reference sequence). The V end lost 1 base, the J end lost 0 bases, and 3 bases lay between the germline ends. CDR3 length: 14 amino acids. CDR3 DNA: TGTGCCAGCAGCTTAGGGGCAACTAATGAAAAACTGTTTTTT. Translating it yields CASSLGATNEKLFF.

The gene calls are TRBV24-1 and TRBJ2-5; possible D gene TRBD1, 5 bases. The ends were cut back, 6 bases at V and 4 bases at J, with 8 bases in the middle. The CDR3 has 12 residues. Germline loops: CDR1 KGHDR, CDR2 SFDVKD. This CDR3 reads CATSQGGETQYF. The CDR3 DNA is TGTGCCACCAGTCAGGGTGGAGAGACCCAGTACTTC.

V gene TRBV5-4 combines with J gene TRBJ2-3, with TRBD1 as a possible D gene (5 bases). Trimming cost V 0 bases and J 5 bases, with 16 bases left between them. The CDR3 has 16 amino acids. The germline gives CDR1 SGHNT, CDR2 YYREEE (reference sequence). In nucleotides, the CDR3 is TGTGCCAGCAGCTTGGATAAGGGGATTATTGGAGATACGCAGTATTTT. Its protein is CASSLDKGIIGDTQYF.

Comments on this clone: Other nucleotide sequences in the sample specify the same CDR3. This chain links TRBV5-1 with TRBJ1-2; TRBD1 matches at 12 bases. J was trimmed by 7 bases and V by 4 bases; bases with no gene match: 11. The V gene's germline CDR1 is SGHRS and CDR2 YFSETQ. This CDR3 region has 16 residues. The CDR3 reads CASSIQPGQGAGGYTF. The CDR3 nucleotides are TGCGCCAGCAGCATTCAACCGGGACAGGGGGCGGGTGGCTACACCTTC.

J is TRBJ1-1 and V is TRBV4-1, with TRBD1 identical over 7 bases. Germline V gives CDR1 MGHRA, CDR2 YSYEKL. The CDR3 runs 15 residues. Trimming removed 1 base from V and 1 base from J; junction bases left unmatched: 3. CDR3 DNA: TGCGCCAGCAGCCAAGTACAGGGGCGGAACACTGAAGCTTTCTTT. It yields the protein CASSQVQGRNTEAFF.

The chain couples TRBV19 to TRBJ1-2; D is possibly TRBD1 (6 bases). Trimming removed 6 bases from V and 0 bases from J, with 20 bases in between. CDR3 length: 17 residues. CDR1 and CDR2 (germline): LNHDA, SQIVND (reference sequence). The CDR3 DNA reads TGTGCCAGTAGATTCCCCGCCGGGACACCGACTAACTATGGCTACACCTTC. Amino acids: CASRFPAGTPTNYGYTF.

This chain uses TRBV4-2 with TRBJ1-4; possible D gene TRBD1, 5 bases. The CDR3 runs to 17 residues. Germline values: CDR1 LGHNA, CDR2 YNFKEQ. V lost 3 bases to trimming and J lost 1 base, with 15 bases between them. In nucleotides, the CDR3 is TGTGCCAGCAGCCATCTTAGGGGTCAGGGAACTAATGAAAAACTGTTTTTT. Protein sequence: CASSHLRGQGTNEKLFF.

In DNA, the CDR3 is TGTGCCAGCAGCCTTCATTTACAGGGTGTCAGCACAGATACGCAGTATTTT. Protein product: CASSLHLQGVSTDTQYF. The V gene is TRBV9, the J gene TRBJ2-3; D perhaps matches TRBD1 (6 bases). The V end was cut by 4 bases, the J end by 0 bases, with 18 bases between. This CDR3 comprises 17 residues. Germline V gene lookup returns CDR1 SGDLS and CDR2 YYNGEE.

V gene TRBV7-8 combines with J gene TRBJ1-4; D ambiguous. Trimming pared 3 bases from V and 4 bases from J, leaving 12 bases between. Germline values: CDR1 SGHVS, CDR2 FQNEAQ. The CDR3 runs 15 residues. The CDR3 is CASSFFGHGNEKLFF. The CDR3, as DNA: TGTGCCAGCAGCTTCTTTGGGCATGGTAATGAAAAACTGTTTTTT.

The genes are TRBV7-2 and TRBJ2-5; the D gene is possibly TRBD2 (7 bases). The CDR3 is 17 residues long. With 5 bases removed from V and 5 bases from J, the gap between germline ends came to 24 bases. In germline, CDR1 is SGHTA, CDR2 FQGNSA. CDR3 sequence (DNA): TGTGCCAGCAGCACCGCCGTCCTCCGGGGGGCGGGGGAGACCCAGTACTTC. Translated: CASSTAVLRGAGETQYF.

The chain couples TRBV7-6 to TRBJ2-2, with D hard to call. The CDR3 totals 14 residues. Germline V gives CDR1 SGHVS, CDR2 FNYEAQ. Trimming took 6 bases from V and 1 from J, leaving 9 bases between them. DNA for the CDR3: TGTGCCAGCAGTCCCGAGTTGAACACCGGGGAGCTGTTTTTT. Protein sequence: CASSPELNTGELFF.

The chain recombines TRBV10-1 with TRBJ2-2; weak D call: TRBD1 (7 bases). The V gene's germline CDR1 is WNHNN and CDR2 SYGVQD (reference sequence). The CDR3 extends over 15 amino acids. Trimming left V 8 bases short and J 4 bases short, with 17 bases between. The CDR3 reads CASSTGTAGTGELFF. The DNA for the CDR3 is TGCGCCAGCTCCACCGGGACAGCGGGCACCGGGGAGCTGTTTTTT.

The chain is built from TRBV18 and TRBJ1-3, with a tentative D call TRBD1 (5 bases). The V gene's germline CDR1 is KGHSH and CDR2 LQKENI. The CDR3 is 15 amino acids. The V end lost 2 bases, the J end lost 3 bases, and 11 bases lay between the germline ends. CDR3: CASSPISGNGNTIYF. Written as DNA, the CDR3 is TGTGCCAGCTCACCAATCTCAGGGAATGGAAACACCATATATTTT. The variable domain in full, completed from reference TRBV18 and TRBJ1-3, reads NAGVMQNPRHLVRRRGQEARLRCSPMKGHSHVYWYRQLPEEGLKFMVYLQKENIIDESGMPKERFSAEFPKEGPSILRIQQVVRGDSAAYFCASSPISGNGNTIYFGEGSWLTVV.

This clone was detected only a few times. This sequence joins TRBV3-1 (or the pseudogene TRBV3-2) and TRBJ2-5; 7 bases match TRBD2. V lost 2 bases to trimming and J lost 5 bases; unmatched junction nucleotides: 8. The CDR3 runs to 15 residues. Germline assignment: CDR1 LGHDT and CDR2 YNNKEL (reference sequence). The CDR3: CASSQLKGGLETQYF. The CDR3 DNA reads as TGTGCCAGCAGCCAACTCAAGGGAGGGTTGGAGACCCAGTACTTC.

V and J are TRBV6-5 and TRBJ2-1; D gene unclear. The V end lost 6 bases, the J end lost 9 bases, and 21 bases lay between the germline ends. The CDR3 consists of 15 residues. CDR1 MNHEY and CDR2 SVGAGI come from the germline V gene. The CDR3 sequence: CASSDRFGVLGEQFF. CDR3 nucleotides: TGTGCCAGCAGCGATAGGTTTGGGGTGTTAGGTGAGCAGTTCTTC.

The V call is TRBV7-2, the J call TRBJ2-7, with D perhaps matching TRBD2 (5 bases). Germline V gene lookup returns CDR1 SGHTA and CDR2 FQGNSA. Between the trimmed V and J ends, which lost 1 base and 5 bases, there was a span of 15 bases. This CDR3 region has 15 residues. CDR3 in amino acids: CASSLEWGARNEQYF. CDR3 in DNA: TGTGCCAGCAGCTTAGAATGGGGAGCCAGGAACGAGCAGTACTTC.

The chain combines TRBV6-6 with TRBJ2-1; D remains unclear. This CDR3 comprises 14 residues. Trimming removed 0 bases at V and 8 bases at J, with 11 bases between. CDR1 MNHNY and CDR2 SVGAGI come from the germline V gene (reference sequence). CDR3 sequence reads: CASSYSGRNYEQFF. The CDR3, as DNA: TGTGCCAGCAGTTACTCAGGGCGTAACTATGAGCAGTTCTTC.

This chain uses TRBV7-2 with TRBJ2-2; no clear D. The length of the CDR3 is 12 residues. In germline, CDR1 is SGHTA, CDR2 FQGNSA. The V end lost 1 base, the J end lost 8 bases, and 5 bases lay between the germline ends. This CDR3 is CASSLDWGELFF. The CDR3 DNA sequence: TGTGCCAGCAGCTTAGATTGGGGGGAGCTGTTTTTT.

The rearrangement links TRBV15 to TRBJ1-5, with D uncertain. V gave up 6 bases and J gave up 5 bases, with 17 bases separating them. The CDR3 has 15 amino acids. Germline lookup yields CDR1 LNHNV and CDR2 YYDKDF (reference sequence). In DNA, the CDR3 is TGTGCCACCAGTAAATCAGTGCAGGAATATCAGCCCCAGCATTTT. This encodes CATSKSVQEYQPQHF.

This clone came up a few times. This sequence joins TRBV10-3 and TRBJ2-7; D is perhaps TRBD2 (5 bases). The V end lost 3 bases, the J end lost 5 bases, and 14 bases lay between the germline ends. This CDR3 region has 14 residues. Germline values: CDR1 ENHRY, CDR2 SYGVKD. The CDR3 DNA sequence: TGTGCCATCAGTGACCCCGGGAAGACCGACGAGCAGTACTTC. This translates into CAISDPGKTDEQYF.